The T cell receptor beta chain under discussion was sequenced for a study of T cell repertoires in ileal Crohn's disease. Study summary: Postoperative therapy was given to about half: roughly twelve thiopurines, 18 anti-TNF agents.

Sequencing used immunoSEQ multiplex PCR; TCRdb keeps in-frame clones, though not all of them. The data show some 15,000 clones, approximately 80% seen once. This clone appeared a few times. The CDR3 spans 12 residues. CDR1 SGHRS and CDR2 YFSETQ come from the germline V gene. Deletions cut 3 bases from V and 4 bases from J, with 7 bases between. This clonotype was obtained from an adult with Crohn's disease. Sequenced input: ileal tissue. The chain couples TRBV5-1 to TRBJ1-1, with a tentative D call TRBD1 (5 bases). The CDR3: CASSSRGTEAFF. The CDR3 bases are TGCGCCAGCAGCTCAAGGGGCACTGAAGCTTTCTTT.